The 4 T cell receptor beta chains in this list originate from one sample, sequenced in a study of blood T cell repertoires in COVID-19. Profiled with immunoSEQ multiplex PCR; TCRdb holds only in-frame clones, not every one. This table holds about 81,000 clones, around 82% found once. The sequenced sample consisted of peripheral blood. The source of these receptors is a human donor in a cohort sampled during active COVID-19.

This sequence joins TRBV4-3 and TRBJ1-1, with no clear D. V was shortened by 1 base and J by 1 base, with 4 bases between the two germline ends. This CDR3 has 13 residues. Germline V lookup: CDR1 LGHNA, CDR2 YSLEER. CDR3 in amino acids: CASSQAKNTEAFF. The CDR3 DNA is TGCGCCAGCAGCCAAGCCAAGAACACTGAAGCTTTCTTT.

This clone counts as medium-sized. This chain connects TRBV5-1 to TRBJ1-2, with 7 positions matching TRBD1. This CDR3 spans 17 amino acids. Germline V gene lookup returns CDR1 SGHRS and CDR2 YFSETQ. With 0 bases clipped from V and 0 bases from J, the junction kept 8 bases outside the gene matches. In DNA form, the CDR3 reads TGCGCCAGCAGCTTGGGCGGCAGGGGGGAGGCTAACTATGGCTACACCTTC. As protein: CASSLGGRGEANYGYTF.

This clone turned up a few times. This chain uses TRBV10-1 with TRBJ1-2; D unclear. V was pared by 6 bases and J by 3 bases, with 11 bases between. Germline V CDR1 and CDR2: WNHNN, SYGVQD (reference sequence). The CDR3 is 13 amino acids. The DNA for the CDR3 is TGCGCCAGCAGCATGACGAGGGACTATGGCTACACCTTC. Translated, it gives CASSMTRDYGYTF.

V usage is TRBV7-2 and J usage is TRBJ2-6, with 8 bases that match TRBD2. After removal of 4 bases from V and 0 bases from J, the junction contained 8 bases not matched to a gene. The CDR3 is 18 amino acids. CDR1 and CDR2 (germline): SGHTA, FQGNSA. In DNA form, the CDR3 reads TGTGCCAGCAGCTATGCTAGCGGGCTTTACTCTGGGGCCAACGTCCTGACTTTC. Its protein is CASSYASGLYSGANVLTF.